This T cell receptor (beta chain) originates from a study of T cell changes during pregnancy in multiple sclerosis. CDR1 is SGDLS and CDR2 is YYNGEE in the germline V gene. Losses at the gene ends were 4 bases for V and 4 bases for J; bases not matched to a gene: 10. CDR3 length: 16 residues. Profiling relied on immunoSEQ multiplex PCR, and the TCRdb table lists in-frame clones only, not all of them. The sample includes roughly 69,000 clones, under 95% of them seen just once. The TCR originated in a female donor with multiple sclerosis, enrolled in a pregnancy study. This chain links TRBV9 with TRBJ2-1, with 8 positions matching TRBD2. Source: peripheral blood, taken in the third trimester of pregnancy. CDR3 loop: CASSPRTSPLYNEQFF. CDR3 nucleotides: TGTGCCAGCAGCCCTAGGACTAGCCCTCTTTACAATGAGCAGTTCTTC.